This T cell receptor beta chain was found in a study of T cell repertoires in cytomegalovirus infection. Background on the study: From public TCR beta signatures came an indication of both CMV infection and matching HLA type.

TCRdb independently ran MiXCR on the reads; one entry per CDR3 protein. The top ten clones hold 10% to 13% of a sample with roughly 500,000 distinct CDR3 sequences, 10% to 12% of them seen once. Concerning this clonotype itself: Antigen specificity is unknown.

Study conclusions and caveats: Clonotype analysis showed dominance of the ex vivo response by HLA-C-restricted CMV-specific TCR beta clonotypes. Identification of carriers of CMV plus the relevant HLA was performed using cumulative public TCR beta family frequency.

The CDR3 contains 14 residues. The ends were cut back, 6 bases at V and 1 base at J, with 9 bases in the middle. CDR1 and CDR2 from the germline V gene are MDHEN and SYDVKM. V gene TRBV28 combines with J gene TRBJ2-2; perhaps TRBD2 as D (5 bases). The sample was PBMCs. The source of this sequence is a human donor in good health (CMV status not recorded). Some clones in this sample may be carry-over from other donors' samples. The CDR3 loop reads CASSPDLNTGELFF. CDR3 bases: TGTGCCAGCAGCCCGGACTTGAACACCGGGGAGCTGTTTTTT.